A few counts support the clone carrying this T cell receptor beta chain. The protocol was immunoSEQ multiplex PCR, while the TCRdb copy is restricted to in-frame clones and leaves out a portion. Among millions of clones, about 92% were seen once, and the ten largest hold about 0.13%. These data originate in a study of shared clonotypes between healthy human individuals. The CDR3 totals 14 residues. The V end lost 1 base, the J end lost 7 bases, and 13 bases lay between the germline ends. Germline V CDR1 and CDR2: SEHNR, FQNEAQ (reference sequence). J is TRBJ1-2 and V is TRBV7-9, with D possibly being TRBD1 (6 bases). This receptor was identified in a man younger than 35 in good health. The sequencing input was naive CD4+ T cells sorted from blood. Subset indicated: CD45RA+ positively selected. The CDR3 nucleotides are TGTGCCAGCAGCTTAGGCGGGGGCGCGGGTGGCTACACCTTC. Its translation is CASSLGGGAGGYTF.